Given below is one T cell receptor beta chain in context. This clonotype occurred a few times. The target of this receptor is not known. No base quality values were provided; no much bigger clone lies one nucleotide off. The library was built by means of RACE. Sequencing relied on a NextSeq 500. During library preparation, unique molecular identifiers were attached to individual cDNA molecules so that TCRs could be counted quantitatively and reproducibly. Each blood RNA sample was used to sequence both TCR alpha and TCR beta chains. In the original analysis: The median number of TCRs per sample was around 96,000, ranging from about 20,000 to 750,000. The Decombinator software suite was used to annotate the V, J and CDR3 of the TCR reads. For the PS versus PT1 abundance plots, all samples were subsampled to the same number of TCRs (28,000). TCRs were defined as expanded if absent before sensitization and observed at least eight times at the 2-week time point. The public sequencing data were trimmed at Q25 with fastp and processed into clonotypes with MiXCR by TCRdb, which kept only in-frame beta chains. Every distinct CDR3 protein forms one entry, paired with its most common genes and DNA. The V and J calls come from TCRdb's annotation, not from the publication. For this sample there are 350,000 to 400,000 distinct CDR3 sequences; about 6% appear just once. The ten largest account for approximately 5.4% of the sample.

Cut back by 4 bases and 3 bases, the V and J ends lie 15 bases apart. The CDR3 contains 15 residues, cysteine and phenylalanine counted. Only CDR3 DNA is held: 45 bases, read in frame from base 1. The CDR1 and CDR2 encoded by the germline V gene (reference sequence) are MNHEY and SMNVEV. Read against the paper, the sample's time point label means: patch test 2, 6 weeks after DPC sensitization. Reading the label with the study, this specimen's treatment or condition is: therapeutic diphenylcyclopropenone sensitization with weekly scalp DPC. Blood at each patch-test visit was drawn before the patch test was applied. To be eligible, patients had to be aged 18 to 70, diagnosed with alopecia and judged suitable for DPC therapy, while pregnant patients were excluded. Unfractionated whole blood was collected in Tempus Blood RNA tubes, and total RNA was extracted from that blood. The data stem from a study of human T cells and chemical hapten exposure (dated by TCRdb to the early 2020s). Turning to the overall study: For sensitization, 2% DPC in acetone was applied to an approximately 2 cm by approximately 2 cm area of upper inner arm skin. Throughout the roughly 23-week study period, patients were also given weekly therapeutic DPC doses on the scalp. Patch testing on the upper back used Finn chambers containing 0.01% DPC, with scoring done after 6 days according to International Contact Dermatitis Research Group standards. The patient cohort, mostly female, included alopecia areata with under or over 50% scalp involvement, alopecia totalis and alopecia universalis. Libraries were pooled for sequencing, and variation in per-sample TCR yields was attributed mainly to small differences in library volumes within the pool. The study tracked peripheral blood TCR repertoire changes in vivo during primary and secondary sensitization to the hapten diphenylcyclopropenone (DPC) in alopecia patients. Blood was sampled from patients pre-sensitization (week 0) and at 2, 6 and about 24 weeks after DPC sensitization. Twenty-nine alopecia patients gave blood for TCR sequencing at one to four time points (pre-sensitization, 2, 6 and 24 weeks).

Overall results and qualifications from the work: Alopecia, a presumed autoimmune disease, was present in all patients, so the immune response of the patients might differ from that of healthy individuals. Patch test score correlated positively with the number of PT1 expanded TCRs, reaching significance at thresholds 8, 16 and 32 but not at 4. DPC sensitization did not change how many TCRs were above 1 in 1000 frequency, and no evidence was found of alterations in global repertoire structure. Repeated subsampling changed both the strength of the expansion versus patch-test correlation and the threshold at which the correlation became significant. Significantly more large CDR3 similarity clusters were formed by expanded TCRs than by pre-sensitization or healthy control sets, consistent with antigen-driven responses.

The receptor comes from a young woman with alopecia areata. Some clones in this sample may be carry-over from other donors' samples. The sequenced sample was whole blood, obtained in connection with sensitization to the hapten diphenylcyclopropenone (DPC). The V and J genes are TRBV27 and TRBJ1-1; the D gene lacks a confident call. The nucleotide sequence reads as follows: TGTGCCAGCAGTTCCTCGCCGGTTTTAGACACTGAAGCTTTCTTT. Its protein is CASSSSPVLDTEAFF.